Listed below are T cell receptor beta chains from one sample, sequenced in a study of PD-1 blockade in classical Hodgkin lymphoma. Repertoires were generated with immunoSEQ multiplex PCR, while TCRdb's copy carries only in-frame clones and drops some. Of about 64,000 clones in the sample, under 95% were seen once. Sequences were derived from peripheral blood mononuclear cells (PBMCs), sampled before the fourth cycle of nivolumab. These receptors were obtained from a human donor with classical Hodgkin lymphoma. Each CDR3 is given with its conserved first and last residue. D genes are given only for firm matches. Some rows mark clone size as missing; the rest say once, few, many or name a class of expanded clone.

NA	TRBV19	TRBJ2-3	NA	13	TGTGCCAGTAGTATTGCGGGGCCAGATACGCAGTATTTT	CASSIAGPDTQYF
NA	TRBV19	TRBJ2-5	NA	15	TGTGCCAGTAAAAGGACCTGGGGGCCTCAAGAGACCCAGTACTTC	CASKRTWGPQETQYF
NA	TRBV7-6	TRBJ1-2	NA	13	TGTGCCAGCAGCAAGTCCCCGGGGGGTGGCTACACCTTC	CASSKSPGGGYTF
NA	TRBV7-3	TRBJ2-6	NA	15	TGTGCCAGCAGCAAAGCATCGGCGCGGGCCAACGTCCTGACTTTC	CASSKASARANVLTF
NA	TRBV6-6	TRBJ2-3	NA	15	TGTGCCAGCAGTTTTAGGGGGAGGTTCGCAGATACGCAGTATTTT	CASSFRGRFADTQYF
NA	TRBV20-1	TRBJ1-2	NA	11	TGCAGTGCTAGAGGCACCTACGGCTACACCTTC	CSARGTYGYTF
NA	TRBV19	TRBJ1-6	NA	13	TGTGCCAGTAGCCTCGCCTCATCATCACCCCTCCACTTT	CASSLASSSPLHF
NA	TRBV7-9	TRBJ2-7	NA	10	TGTGCCAGCTCCGGTCGCGAGCAGTACTTC	CASSGREQYF
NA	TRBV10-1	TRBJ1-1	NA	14	TGCGCCAGCAGTGACGACCATTTATTCCGTGAAGCTTTCTTT	CASSDDHLFREAFF
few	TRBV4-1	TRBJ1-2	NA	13	TGCGCCAGCAGCCGCACAGGGTTAGGTGGCTACACCTTC	CASSRTGLGGYTF
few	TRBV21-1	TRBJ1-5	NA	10	TGTGCCAGCAGCGCCCGGGACCAGCATTTT	CASSARDQHF
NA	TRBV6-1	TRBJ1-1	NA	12	TGTGCCAGTCAGAGAATGGTCACTGAAGCTTTCTTT	CASQRMVTEAFF
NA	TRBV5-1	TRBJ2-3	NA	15	TGCGCCAGCAGCTTGCGGCAGCGGGGCACAGATACGCAGTATTTT	CASSLRQRGTDTQYF
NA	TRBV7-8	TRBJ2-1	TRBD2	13	TGTGCCAGCAGCGACGGGACTAACAATGAGCAGTTCTTC	CASSDGTNNEQFF
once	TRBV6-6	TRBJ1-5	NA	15	TGTGCCACCGAACGGGGAGGGGCCATTAATCAGCCCCAGCATTTT	CATERGGAINQPQHF
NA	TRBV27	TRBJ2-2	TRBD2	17	TGTGCCAGCAGTTTACAACGGCTAGCGGGGCCCACCGGGGAGCTGTTTTTT	CASSLQRLAGPTGELFF
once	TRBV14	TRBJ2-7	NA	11	TGTGCCAGCAGCCAAGTCTGGGAGCAGTACTTC	CASSQVWEQYF
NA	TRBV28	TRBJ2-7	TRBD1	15	TGTGCCAGCAGTTCCATGGACAGGAACCGCTACGAGCAGTACTTC	CASSSMDRNRYEQYF
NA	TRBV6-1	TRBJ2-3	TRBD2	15	TGTGCCAGCCGGGGACTAGCGGGTGGCACAGATACGCAGTATTTT	CASRGLAGGTDTQYF
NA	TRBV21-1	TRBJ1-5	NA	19	TGTGCCAGCAGCAAAGGGCGAGGCCGGTGGGACCTAGGCAATCAGCCCCAGCATTTT	CASSKGRGRWDLGNQPQHF
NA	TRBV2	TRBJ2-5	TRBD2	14	TGTGCCAGCAAGGGCGGGGGGGCCTTGGAGACCCAGTACTTC	CASKGGGALETQYF
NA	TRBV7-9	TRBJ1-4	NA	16	TGTGCCAGCAGCTTAGGACAGAGAACAACTAATGAAAAACTGTTTTTT	CASSLGQRTTNEKLFF
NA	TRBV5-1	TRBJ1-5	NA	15	TGCGCCAGCAGCCCGGACGTAGGGGTTGGTCAGCCCCAGCATTTT	CASSPDVGVGQPQHF
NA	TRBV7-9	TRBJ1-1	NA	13	TGTGCCAGCAGCGAAGCGGGATTAGCTGAAGCTTTCTTT	CASSEAGLAEAFF
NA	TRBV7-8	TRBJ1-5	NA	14	TGTGCCAGCAGCTCTGGACAGAAGAATCAGCCCCAGCATTTT	CASSSGQKNQPQHF
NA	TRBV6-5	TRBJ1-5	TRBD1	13	TGTGCCAGCGCCGGGACAGGGGTTTCGTCCCAGCATTTT	CASAGTGVSSQHF
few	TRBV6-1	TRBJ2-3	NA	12	TGTGCCAGCAGTCTCCTCTCGGGGACGCAGTATTTT	CASSLLSGTQYF
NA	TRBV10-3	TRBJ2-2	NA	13	TGTGCCATCAGTGAGAAGGCCACCGGGGAGCTGTTTTTT	CAISEKATGELFF
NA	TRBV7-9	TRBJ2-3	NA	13	TGTGCCAGCAGCCCACGAGGTGGGAGTGTGCAGTATTTT	CASSPRGGSVQYF